These 30 T cell receptor beta chains came from one sample sequenced in a study of T cells in localized non-small cell lung cancer. Sequenced by immunoSEQ multiplex PCR; TCRdb stores in-frame clones only, minus some. The sample lists around 140,000 clones, more than 80% seen once, with roughly 1.8% in the top ten. Sequenced material: peripheral blood, taken before any cancer treatment. The receptors originated from a female donor over 55 with stage I lung adenocarcinoma.

The chain has TRBV19 and TRBJ1-5; tentative D call: TRBD1 (5 bases). Germline V gene sequence: CDR1 LNHDA, CDR2 SQIVND (reference sequence). V was trimmed by 6 bases and J by 9 bases, leaving 9 bases between them. The CDR3 length is 11 residues. The CDR3 loop is CASRAGGPQHF. The DNA of the CDR3 is TGTGCCAGTAGGGCGGGGGGGCCCCAGCATTTT. The complete variable domain, with remaining parts taken from reference TRBV19 and TRBJ1-5, reads DGGITQSPKYLFRKEGQNVTLSCEQNLNHDAMYWYRQDPGQGLRLIYYSQIVNDFQKGDIAEGYSVSREKKESFPLTVTSAQKNPTAFYLCASRAGGPQHFGDGTRLSIL.

With regard to this clone: A read error may account for a junction end that differs from germline. J is TRBJ2-2 and V is TRBV6-5; D gene uncertain. The germline V gene encodes CDR1 MNHEY and CDR2 SVGAGI. The CDR3 runs 11 residues. The CDR3 DNA follows: TGTGCCATCAGTGGCCCCGGGGAGCTGTTTTTT. Translated: CAISGPGELFF.

The J gene is TRBJ1-1, the V gene TRBV6-1; D possibly corresponds to TRBD1 (5 bases). Germline assignment: CDR1 MNHNS and CDR2 SASEGT. The CDR3 is 15 amino acids. Trimming shortened V by 2 bases and J by 8 bases, and 18 bases separated the two germline ends. CDR3 loop: CASSERRGEKNEAFF. The CDR3 DNA is TGTGCCAGCAGTGAAAGGCGGGGGGAAAAGAACGAAGCTTTCTTT.

This chain links TRBV27 with TRBJ1-2; the D is unclear. This CDR3 is built from 13 residues. Trimming pared 5 bases from V and 0 bases from J, leaving 7 bases between. CDR1 is MNHEY and CDR2 is SMNVEV in the germline V gene (reference sequence). As DNA, the CDR3 is TGTGCCAGCAGTGGAAGAGCTAACTATGGCTACACCTTC. Translated, it gives CASSGRANYGYTF.

The rearrangement links TRBV4-1 to TRBJ2-5; tentatively, D is TRBD2 (6 bases). V was pared by 0 bases and J by 4 bases, with 15 bases between. This CDR3 region has 16 residues. CDR1 MGHRA and CDR2 YSYEKL come from the germline V gene. The DNA of the CDR3 is TGCGCCAGCAGCCAAGAGGACTCCGGGGGATCAGAGACCCAGTACTTC. As protein: CASSQEDSGGSETQYF.

The CDR3 DNA sequence: TGTGCCAGCTCACCACCGGTCGTGAATGAGCAGTTCTTC. This sequence encodes CASSPPVVNEQFF. The chain is built from TRBV18 and TRBJ2-1; D gene ambiguous. This CDR3 spans 13 amino acids. Germline V gene data show CDR1 as KGHSH and CDR2 as LQKENI. V shed 0 bases and J shed 7 bases, with 7 bases lying between them. Variable domain in full (rest from reference TRBV18 and TRBJ2-1): NAGVMQNPRHLVRRRGQEARLRCSPMKGHSHVYWYRQLPEEGLKFMVYLQKENIIDESGMPKERFSAEFPKEGPSILRIQQVVRGDSAAYFCASSPPVVNEQFFGPGTRLTVL.

CDR3 sequence reads: CASKQGIEMNTEAFF. The CDR3, as DNA: TGTGCCAGCAAACAGGGTATTGAGATGAACACTGAAGCTTTCTTT. This sequence joins TRBV7-8 and TRBJ1-1; D is perhaps TRBD1 (6 bases). V gave up 7 bases and J gave up 0 bases, with 15 bases separating them. Germline values: CDR1 SGHVS, CDR2 FQNEAQ. CDR3 length: 15 residues.

This sequence joins TRBV28 and TRBJ1-2, with D uncertain. Germline values: CDR1 MDHEN, CDR2 SYDVKM. The CDR3 is 14 amino acids. V lost 3 bases and J 2 bases, leaving 10 bases between the germline ends. In DNA form, the CDR3 reads TGTGCCAGCAGTTTCAACAGCTTAAACTATGGCTACACCTTC. Translating gives CASSFNSLNYGYTF.

V gene TRBV30 combines with J gene TRBJ2-7, with D unresolved. Germline CDR1 GTSNPN, CDR2 SVGIG (reference sequence). Trimming left V 1 base short and J 1 base short, with 17 bases between. This CDR3 comprises 16 residues. The CDR3 region is CAWSAPLRRASYEQYF. The CDR3 DNA sequence: TGTGCCTGGAGTGCCCCCCTACGACGGGCTTCCTACGAGCAGTACTTC.

The V and J genes are TRBV11-2 and TRBJ1-1, with D possibly TRBD1 on 5 matching bases. Per germline, CDR1 SGHAT and CDR2 FQNNGV. Trimming left V 0 bases short and J 8 bases short, with 10 bases between. This CDR3 comprises 13 residues. CDR3 sequence: CASSLEGGREAFF. The CDR3 bases are TGTGCCAGCAGCTTAGAGGGGGGACGGGAAGCTTTCTTT. Full variable domain (rest looked up from reference TRBV11-2 and TRBJ1-1): EAGVAQSPRYKIIEKRQSVAFWCNPISGHATLYWYQQILGQGPKLLIQFQNNGVVDDSQLPKDRFSAERLKGVDSTLKIQPAKLEDSAVYLCASSLEGGREAFFGQGTRLTVV.

This sequence joins TRBV7-6 and TRBJ1-4; D uncertain. Trimming removed 5 bases from V and 0 bases from J, with 19 bases in between. The CDR3 is made up of 18 amino acids. Germline CDR1 and CDR2: SGHVS and FNYEAQ. CDR3 protein: CASSPRAQIGATNEKLFF. CDR3 coding DNA: TGTGCCAGCAGCCCGCGAGCCCAGATAGGTGCAACTAATGAAAAACTGTTTTTT.

In this sample, this clone turned up a few times. The CDR3 DNA follows: TGTGCCTGGGACACAGGGAGAAGCAATCAGCCCCAGCATTTT. Translated: CAWDTGRSNQPQHF. J is TRBJ1-5 and V is TRBV30, with D possibly TRBD1 on 6 matching bases. Germline CDR1 GTSNPN, CDR2 SVGIG (reference sequence). V was trimmed by 5 bases and J by 1 base, leaving 12 bases between them. The CDR3 spans 14 residues. Using reference TRBV30 and TRBJ1-5 for the parts outside the CDR3, the full variable domain is SQTIHQWPATLVQPVGSPLSLECTVEGTSNPNLYWYRQAAGRGLQLLFYSVGIGQISSEVPQNLSASRPQDRQFILSSKKLLLSDSGFYLCAWDTGRSNQPQHFGDGTRLSIL.

This clone has more than one count but fewer than ten. The chain employs TRBV14 and TRBJ1-5; maybe TRBD1 (6 bases). V lost 1 base, J lost 4 bases, and 8 bases lay in between. The CDR3 contains 14 residues. Germline assignment: CDR1 SGHDN and CDR2 FVKESK. DNA of the CDR3: TGTGCCAGCAGCCAAGGGCAGGGGAATCAGCCCCAGCATTTT. Translating it yields CASSQGQGNQPQHF.

The J gene is TRBJ2-5, the V gene TRBV18, with unresolved D. The CDR3 has 13 residues. V lost 3 bases and J 5 bases, leaving 10 bases between the germline ends. Germline V gene data show CDR1 as KGHSH and CDR2 as LQKENI. The DNA for the CDR3 is TGTGCCAGCTCACCTTTAGCATGGGAGACCCAGTACTTC. Residues: CASSPLAWETQYF.

This chain connects TRBV7-9 to TRBJ2-7, with D possibly matching TRBD1 (5 bases). There are 14 residues in the CDR3. Trimming left V 1 base short and J 2 bases short, with 9 bases between. Germline-derived CDR1 and CDR2 are SEHNR and FQNEAQ (reference sequence). DNA for the CDR3: TGTGCCAGCAGCTTAGTGGACACAGCCTACGAGCAGTACTTC. Translation: CASSLVDTAYEQYF.

The rearrangement joins TRBV30 to TRBJ1-1, with 7 bases lining up with TRBD1. CDR1 and CDR2 (germline): GTSNPN, SVGIG (reference sequence). The trim removed 5 bases at V and 1 base at J, leaving 7 bases unmatched. The CDR3 extends over 14 amino acids. CDR3 DNA: TGTGCCTGGGGGGGGGACAGAAAGAACACTGAAGCTTTCTTT. Translating gives CAWGGDRKNTEAFF.

This clone was found once. A junction end diverges from the germline sequence, so it may reflect a read error. The chain couples TRBV7-7 to TRBJ2-2; 8 nucleotides match TRBD1. Per the germline V gene, CDR1 is SSHAT and CDR2 is FNYEAQ (reference sequence). The CDR3 consists of 15 residues. In DNA, the CDR3 is TGTGCTAGCAGCCAGACAGGGGCGAACACCGGGGAGCTGTTTTTT. Encoded protein: CASSQTGANTGELFF.

The chain joins TRBV5-4 to TRBJ2-7; D may match TRBD1 or TRBD2 (5 bases each). V gave up 1 base and J gave up 2 bases, with 13 bases separating them. This CDR3 is built from 15 residues. Germline CDR1 reads SGHNT; CDR2 reads YYREEE (reference sequence). The CDR3 DNA follows: TGTGCCAGCAGCTTGTCCTCGGGACGAGCCTACGAGCAGTACTTC. Translation gives CASSLSSGRAYEQYF.

The chain uses TRBV5-4 and TRBJ2-2; the D is unclear. The CDR3 has 15 residues. The V gene lost 5 bases and the J gene lost 6 bases, with 17 bases spanning the gap. Germline-derived CDR1 and CDR2 are SGHNT and YYREEE (reference sequence). Written as DNA, the CDR3 is TGTGCCAGCAGAGTTGGTGCCCCCCGAGCCGGGGAGCTGTTTTTT. It codes for CASRVGAPRAGELFF.

The chain links TRBV29-1 to TRBJ2-1; D is uncertain. Germline CDR1 reads SQVTM; CDR2 reads ANQGSEA. The V end lost 3 bases, the J end lost 0 bases, and 9 bases lay between the germline ends. The CDR3 consists of 14 residues. The CDR3 nucleotides read TGCAGCGTTGAGACCCCGAGCTCCTACAATGAGCAGTTCTTC. It is translated as CSVETPSSYNEQFF.

The rearrangement uses TRBV19 and TRBJ1-5; tentative D call: TRBD1 (5 bases). Germline V gene lookup returns CDR1 LNHDA and CDR2 SQIVND (reference sequence). V was trimmed by 2 bases and J by 7 bases, leaving 12 bases between them. CDR3 length: 14 amino acids. The CDR3 region has the DNA TGTGCCAGTAGTATAACGGGGTCAGGGCAGCCCCAGCATTTT. This codes for CASSITGSGQPQHF.

A word on this clone: The sample contains more than one DNA sequence encoding this CDR3. This chain joins TRBV9 and TRBJ1-1, with unresolved D. CDR3 length equals 13 residues. The V gene's germline CDR1 is SGDLS and CDR2 YYNGEE. V lost 2 bases and J lost 1, with 6 bases in between. Here the CDR3 DNA reads TGTGCCAGCAGCGTTAAAGGGAACACTGAAGCTTTCTTT. Residues: CASSVKGNTEAFF.

The rearrangement joins TRBV2 to TRBJ2-5; 9 nucleotides line up with TRBD2. This CDR3 comprises 15 residues. Germline loops: CDR1 SNHLY, CDR2 FYNNEI. Losses at the gene ends were 6 bases for V and 2 bases for J; bases not matched to a gene: 7. The CDR3 DNA sequence: TGTGCCAGCAGAGGGATGACTAGCGGACAAGAGACCCAGTACTTC. Translation gives CASRGMTSGQETQYF. Full variable domain (remainder filled in from reference TRBV2 and TRBJ2-5): EPEVTQTPSHQVTQMGQEVILRCVPISNHLYFYWYRQILGQKVEFLVSFYNNEISEKSEIFDDQFSVERPDGSNFTLKIRSTKLEDSAMYFCASRGMTSGQETQYFGPGTRLLVL.

This chain uses TRBV30 with TRBJ2-7, with 8 bases that match TRBD2. Trimming cost V 3 bases and J 0 bases; bases outside gene matches: 7. The CDR3 is made up of 15 amino acids. Germline V gene lookup returns CDR1 GTSNPN and CDR2 SVGIG (reference sequence). The CDR3 loop is CAWRRTSGISYEQYF. The DNA for the CDR3 is TGTGCCTGGAGGCGCACTAGCGGCATCTCCTACGAGCAGTACTTC.

J is TRBJ1-1 and V is TRBV5-1, with D perhaps matching TRBD1 (6 bases). The germline V gene encodes CDR1 SGHRS and CDR2 YFSETQ. Trimming pared 4 bases from V and 4 bases from J, leaving 20 bases between. The CDR3 contains 16 residues. CDR3 nucleotide sequence: TGCGCCAGCAGCGCCGGGACATTCGAAACGGGCACTGAAGCTTTCTTT. Protein sequence: CASSAGTFETGTEAFF.

This chain joins TRBV21-1 and TRBJ2-3; the tabulated D call, TRBD2, remains unverified against the DNA. TRBV21-1 is given as a pseudogene. The CDR3 is made up of 16 amino acids. CDR3 bases: TGTGCCAGCAGCAAAAATCAGCGGGAGGGCACAGATACGCAGTATTTT. Translating it yields CASSKNQREGTDTQYF.

The genes are TRBV25-1 and TRBJ2-1; TRBD2 aligns across 7 bases. CDR1 and CDR2 from the germline V gene are MGHDK and SYGVNS. Unmatched junction bases numbered 4, after V lost 5 bases and J lost 3 bases. The CDR3 spans 14 residues. This CDR3 reads CASSLAGVYNEQFF. DNA of the CDR3: TGTGCCAGCAGTCTTGCGGGAGTCTACAATGAGCAGTTCTTC.

The chain recombines TRBV6-4 with TRBJ2-7, with TRBD2 identical over 9 bases. Germline CDR1 is MRHNA and CDR2 is SNTAGT. The trim removed 10 bases at V and 7 bases at J, leaving 14 bases unmatched. This CDR3 is 14 amino acids long. The CDR3, as DNA: TGTGCCAACATAAGCGCGGGAGGGCCGAGGGAGCAGTACTTC. Translation: CANISAGGPREQYF.

V is TRBV10-1 and J is TRBJ2-4; D is perhaps TRBD1 (6 bases). CDR1 and CDR2 (germline): WNHNN, SYGVQD (reference sequence). V was shortened by 6 bases and J by 2 bases, with 11 bases between the two germline ends. The CDR3 is made up of 14 amino acids. CDR3 bases: TGCGCCAGCAGCTCCGGGACAACCAAAAACATTCAGTACTTC. It codes for CASSSGTTKNIQYF.

CDR3 sequence reads: CASSYSGGGAGNTIYF. The CDR3 DNA reads as TGTGCCAGCAGTTACTCGGGGGGGGGAGCTGGAAACACCATATATTTT. V usage is TRBV6-5 and J usage is TRBJ1-3; maybe TRBD1 (5 bases). Trimming pared 0 bases from V and 2 bases from J, leaving 11 bases between. Germline assignment: CDR1 MNHEY and CDR2 SVGAGI. This CDR3 has 16 amino acids.